Presented here are 10 T cell receptor beta chains from one specimen sequenced in a study of shared clonotypes between healthy human individuals (dated by TCRdb to the early 2020s). To prepare the library, the immunoSEQ multiplex PCR assay was applied. As stored in TCRdb, this immuneACCESS dataset retains in-frame rearrangements with V and J assigned. A fraction of the clones does not appear; measured against another copy, unresolved V genes explain less than half of the discrepancy, and the remainder lacks a known reason. A total of roughly 2 million clones appear in this sample, about 95% of them only once. In total, the top ten clones hold approximately 1.2% of the sample. CD8 naive samples were obtained by positive selection for CCR7 among CD45RO-negative cells, yielding a CD45RA+CCR7+ population from which TemRA cells were excluded. Material: naive CD8+ T cells sorted from blood. Interpreted using the paper, the cell subset or site label stands for: CD45RA+CCR7+. These receptor sequences come from a man between 18 and 35 years old in good health.

The rearrangement uses TRBV6-1 and TRBJ1-1; TRBD1 agrees at 9 bases. Germline values: CDR1 MNHNS, CDR2 SASEGT. The CDR3 totals 13 residues. V lost 11 bases, J lost 3 bases, and 7 bases stayed unmatched. This chain's CDR3 is CAGHRTGDTEAFF. DNA for the CDR3: TGTGCCGGACACCGGACAGGGGACACTGAAGCTTTCTTT.

This rearrangement joins TRBV5-6 to TRBJ2-3, with 7 bases lining up with TRBD2. The trim removed 1 base at V and 5 bases at J, leaving 10 bases unmatched. This CDR3 has 16 amino acids. CDR1 is SGHDT, CDR2 YYEEEE, per germline. The CDR3 DNA reads as TGTGCCAGCAGCTTGTCCCTAGCGGAACGTTTAGATACGCAGTATTTT. Translation gives CASSLSLAERLDTQYF. The full variable domain, with the rest looked up from reference TRBV5-6 and TRBJ2-3, is DAGVTQSPTHLIKTRGQQVTLRCSPKSGHDTVSWYQQALGQGPQFIFQYYEEEERQRGNFPDRFSGHQFPNYSSELNVNALLLGDSALYLCASSLSLAERLDTQYFGPGTRLTVL.

This chain uses TRBV5-5 with TRBJ2-7; TRBD2 might be the D (6 bases). V lost 1 base to trimming and J lost 1 base, with 6 bases between them. The CDR3 spans 13 residues. Germline V gene sequence: CDR1 SGHKS, CDR2 YYEKEE (reference sequence). CDR3: CASSLLASYEQYF. CDR3 sequence (DNA): TGTGCCAGCAGCTTGCTAGCGTCCTACGAGCAGTACTTC.

This clone was seen only once. The V and J genes are TRBV27 and TRBJ2-7, with D perhaps matching TRBD1 (5 bases). Looked up from germline, CDR1 is MNHEY and CDR2 is SMNVEV (reference sequence). The CDR3 contains 13 residues. Trimming took off 3 bases at V and 5 bases at J, with 11 bases between the two ends. The CDR3: CASSLMQGHEQYF. The CDR3 DNA reads TGTGCCAGCAGTTTGATGCAGGGCCACGAGCAGTACTTC.

The rearrangement uses TRBV19 and TRBJ1-5; tentatively, D is TRBD1 (5 bases). V was cut by 4 bases and J by 4 bases, with 14 bases left in between. CDR1 and CDR2 (germline): LNHDA, SQIVND (reference sequence). The CDR3 length is 15 residues. In nucleotides, the CDR3 is TGTGCCAGTAGTAATGAGACAGCCTATAATCAGCCCCAGCATTTT. It is translated as CASSNETAYNQPQHF.

This rearrangement joins TRBV7-8 to TRBJ2-7; TRBD2 aligns across 7 bases. Germline CDR1 is SGHVS and CDR2 is FQNEAQ. The CDR3 is 12 residues long. The V segment lost 8 bases and the J segment 2 bases; nucleotides outside the gene matches: 3. The CDR3 region has the DNA TGTGCCAGCCAGCGGGACCCCTACGAGCAGTACTTC. Translated: CASQRDPYEQYF.

V is TRBV11-2 and J is TRBJ2-1, with 9 bases that match TRBD2. This CDR3 region has 16 residues. Trimming cost V 2 bases and J 2 bases; bases outside gene matches: 4. Germline assignment: CDR1 SGHAT and CDR2 FQNNGV. This CDR3 reads CASSLFPSGTYNEQFF. CDR3 coding DNA: TGTGCCAGCAGCTTATTTCCTAGCGGGACCTACAATGAGCAGTTCTTC.

Comments on this clone: The sample contains more than one DNA sequence encoding this CDR3. The chain is built from TRBV27 and TRBJ2-7; 11 bases agree with TRBD1. The CDR3 runs 12 residues. CDR1 MNHEY and CDR2 SMNVEV come from the germline V gene (reference sequence). Losses at the gene ends were 9 bases for V and 4 bases for J; bases not matched to a gene: 2. The CDR3 bases are TGTGCCAGTGGACAGGGGGCGTACGAGCAGTACTTC. As protein: CASGQGAYEQYF.

This chain connects TRBV6-5 to TRBJ2-7; D unclear. Germline assignment: CDR1 MNHEY and CDR2 SVGAGI. V was clipped by 0 bases and J by 3 bases, with 12 bases between them. The CDR3 consists of 15 residues. CDR3 sequence (DNA): TGTGCCAGCAGTTACTCGATAGGTCTGATCTACGAGCAGTACTTC. As protein: CASSYSIGLIYEQYF.

V and J are TRBV5-6 and TRBJ1-2; possible D gene TRBD1, 6 bases. CDR1 and CDR2 (germline): SGHDT, YYEEEE. V was cut by 6 bases and J by 4 bases, with 19 bases left in between. The CDR3 is 15 amino acids. This CDR3 is CASTPLQGAVYGYTF. Written as DNA, the CDR3 is TGTGCCAGCACCCCACTACAGGGAGCCGTCTATGGCTACACCTTC.